A selection of T cell receptor beta chains follows, all from one sample in a study of metastatic and nonmetastatic thyroid tumors. TCRdb re-called the PCR reads through MiXCR. The sample carries 30,000 to 45,000 clones, more than 25% recorded once. The specimen was blood. These receptors all come from a male donor with papillary thyroid cancer or a benign thyroid nodule (not recorded which). Some clones in this sample may be carry-over from other donors' samples. CDR3s include the opening cysteine and the closing phenylalanine or tryptophan. D genes are given only for firm matches. Not all rows give a size; the values are once, few, many and, for expanded clones, a class.

d_call,clone_size,j_call,v_call,cdr3_aa,cdr3_nt
TRBD2,.,TRBJ2-7,TRBV20-1,CSARVASGRYEQYF,TGCAGTGCTAGAGTTGCTAGCGGGAGGTACGAGCAGTACTTC
.,.,TRBJ2-1,TRBV4-3,CASSQDFPTAPFF,TGCGCCAGCAGCCAAGATTTTCCAACCGCTCCGTTCTTC
.,many,TRBJ2-6,TRBV6-1,CASSEEDSGANVLTF,TGTGCCAGCAGTGAAGAAGACTCTGGGGCCAACGTCCTGACTTTC
TRBD2,many,TRBJ2-3,TRBV25-1,CASSTSGLTDTQYF,TGTGCCAGCAGTACTAGCGGGTTGACAGATACGCAGTATTTT
.,few,TRBJ1-2,TRBV29-1,CSVLGANYGYTF,TGCAGCGTCTTAGGAGCAAACTATGGCTACACCTTC
.,few,TRBJ2-3,TRBV27,CASSSRWGDTQYF,TGTGCCAGCAGTTCCAGATGGGGGGATACGCAGTATTTT
.,few,TRBJ2-3,TRBV6-4,CASSGDNTDTQYF,TGTGCCAGCAGTGGGGACAACACAGATACGCAGTATTTT
TRBD2,few,TRBJ2-1,TRBV20-1,CSARGSGGFNNEQFF,TGCAGTGCTAGAGGGTCGGGGGGTTTTAACAATGAGCAGTTCTTC
TRBD2,.,TRBJ2-1,TRBV20-1,CGARVSGIFYNEQFF,TGCGGTGCTAGAGTTAGCGGGATTTTCTACAATGAGCAGTTCTTC
TRBD1,many,TRBJ1-2,TRBV12-3/TRBV12-4,CASSYDPWGTGGYGYTF,TGTGCCAGCAGTTATGACCCTTGGGGGACAGGGGGCTATGGCTACACCTTC
.,.,TRBJ2-1,TRBV2,CVSSVNQVPYNEQFF,TGTGTCAGCAGTGTTAACCAGGTGCCCTACAATGAGCAGTTCTTC
.,few,TRBJ1-6,TRBV6-2/TRBV6-3,CASSYSIIYNSPLHF,TGTGCCAGCAGTTACTCAATCATCTATAATTCACCCCTCCACTTT
TRBD1,.,TRBJ2-2,TRBV20-1,CSASGQDANTGELFF,TGCAGTGCCTCTGGACAGGACGCGAACACCGGGGAGCTGTTTTTT
.,.,TRBJ1-5,TRBV6-1,CATTEGQPQHF,TGTGCCACCACAGAGGGTCAGCCCCAGCATTTT
.,.,TRBJ2-6,TRBV6-5,CASSYSTSGANVLTF,TGTGCCAGCAGTTACTCGACCTCTGGGGCCAACGTCCTGACTTTC
.,few,TRBJ1-1,TRBV10-1,CASSRGSGTEAFF,TGCGCCAGCAGTCGTGGGTCAGGCACTGAAGCTTTCTTT
TRBD2,medium-sized,TRBJ2-3,TRBV6-4,CASSALAGGTDTQYF,TGTGCCAGCAGCGCACTAGCGGGAGGCACAGATACGCAGTATTTT
.,many,TRBJ1-1,TRBV19,CASSILPPANTEAFF,TGTGCCAGTAGTATACTCCCCCCAGCGAACACTGAAGCTTTCTTT
.,.,TRBJ2-7,TRBV7-6,CASSSWEGPLFYEQYF,TGTGCCAGCAGCTCCTGGGAAGGCCCCTTGTTCTACGAGCAGTACTTC